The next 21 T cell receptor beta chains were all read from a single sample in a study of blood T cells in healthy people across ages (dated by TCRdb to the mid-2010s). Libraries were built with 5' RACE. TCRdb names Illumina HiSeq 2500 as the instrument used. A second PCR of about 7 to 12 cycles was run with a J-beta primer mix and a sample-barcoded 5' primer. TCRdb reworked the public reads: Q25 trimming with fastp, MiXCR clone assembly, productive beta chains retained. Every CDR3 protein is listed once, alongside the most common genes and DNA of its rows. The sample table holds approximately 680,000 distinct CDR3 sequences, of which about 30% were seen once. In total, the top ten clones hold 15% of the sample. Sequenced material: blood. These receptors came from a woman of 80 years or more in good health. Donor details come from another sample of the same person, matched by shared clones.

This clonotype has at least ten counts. As DNA, the CDR3 is TGTGCCAGCAGCTTACCCCGGACCCCCTCTGGGGCCAACGTCCTGACTTTC. The encoded protein is CASSLPRTPSGANVLTF. The V and J genes are TRBV11-2 and TRBJ2-6; D is ambiguous. CDR3 length: 17 residues. Between the trimmed V and J ends, which lost 2 bases and 0 bases, there was a span of 11 bases. In germline, CDR1 is SGHAT, CDR2 FQNNGV.

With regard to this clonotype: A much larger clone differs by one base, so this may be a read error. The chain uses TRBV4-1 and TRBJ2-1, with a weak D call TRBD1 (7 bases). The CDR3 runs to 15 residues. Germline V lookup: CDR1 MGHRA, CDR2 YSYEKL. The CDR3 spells CANSQGGTAYNEQFF. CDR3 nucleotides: TGCGCCAACAGCCAAGGGGGGACAGCCTACAATGAGCAGTTCTTC.

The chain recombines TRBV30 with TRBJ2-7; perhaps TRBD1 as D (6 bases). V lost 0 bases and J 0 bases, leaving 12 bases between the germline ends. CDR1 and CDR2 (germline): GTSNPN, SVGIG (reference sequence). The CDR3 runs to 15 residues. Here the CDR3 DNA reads TGTGCCTGGAGTGTGGTACAGGGAGCCTCCTACGAGCAGTACTTC. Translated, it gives CAWSVVQGASYEQYF.

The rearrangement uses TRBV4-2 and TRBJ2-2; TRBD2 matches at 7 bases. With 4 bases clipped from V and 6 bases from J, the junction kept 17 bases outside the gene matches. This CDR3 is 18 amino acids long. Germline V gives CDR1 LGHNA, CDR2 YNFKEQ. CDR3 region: CASSLGGNSGLGSGELFF. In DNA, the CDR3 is TGTGCCAGCAGCCTGGGGGGGAACTCCGGACTAGGATCCGGGGAGCTGTTTTTT.

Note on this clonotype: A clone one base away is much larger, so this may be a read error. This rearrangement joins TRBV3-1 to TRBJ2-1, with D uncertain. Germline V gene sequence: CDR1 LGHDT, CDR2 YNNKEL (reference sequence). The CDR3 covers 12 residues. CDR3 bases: TGTGCCAGCAGCTCAACATACAATGAGCCGTTCTTC. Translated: CASSSTYNEPFF.

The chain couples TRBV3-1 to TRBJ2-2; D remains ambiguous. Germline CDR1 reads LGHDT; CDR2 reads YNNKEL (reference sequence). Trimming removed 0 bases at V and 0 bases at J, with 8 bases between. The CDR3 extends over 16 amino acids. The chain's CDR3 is CASSQDLTANTGELFF. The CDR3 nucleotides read TGTGCCAGCAGCCAAGATCTAACTGCGAACACCGGGGAGCTGTTTTTT.

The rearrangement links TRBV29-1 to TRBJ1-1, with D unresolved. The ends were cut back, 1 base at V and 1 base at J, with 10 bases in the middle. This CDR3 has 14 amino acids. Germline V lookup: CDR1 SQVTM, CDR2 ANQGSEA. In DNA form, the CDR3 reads TGCAGCGTTGAAGGGAGGCAGGAGAACACTGAAGCTTTCTTT. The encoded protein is CSVEGRQENTEAFF. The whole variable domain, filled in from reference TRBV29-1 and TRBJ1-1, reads SAVISQKPSRDICQRGTSLTIQCQVDSQVTMMFWYRQQPGQSLTLIATANQGSEATYESGFVIDKFPISRPNLTFSTLTVSNMSPEDSSIYLCSVEGRQENTEAFFGQGTRLTVV.

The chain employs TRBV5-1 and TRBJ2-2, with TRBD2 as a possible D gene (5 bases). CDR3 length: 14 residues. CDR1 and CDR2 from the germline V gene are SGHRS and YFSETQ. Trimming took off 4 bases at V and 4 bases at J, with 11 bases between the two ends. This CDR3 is CASSLDWSTGELFF. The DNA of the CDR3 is TGCGCCAGCAGCCTGGACTGGTCCACCGGGGAGCTGTTTTTT.

In nucleotides, the CDR3 is TGTGCCAGCAGCTTCCAGGACATCAGCTACGAGCAGTACTTC. Protein product: CASSFQDISYEQYF. The chain carries TRBV7-9 and TRBJ2-7; the D gene is possibly TRBD1 (5 bases). The V and J ends lost 3 bases and 3 bases respectively, with 12 bases between them. The CDR3 is made up of 14 amino acids. Per germline, CDR1 SEHNR and CDR2 FQNEAQ (reference sequence).

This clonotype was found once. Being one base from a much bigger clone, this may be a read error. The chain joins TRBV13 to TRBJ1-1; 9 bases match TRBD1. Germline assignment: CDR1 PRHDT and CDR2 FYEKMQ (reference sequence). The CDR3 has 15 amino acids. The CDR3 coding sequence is TGTGCCAGCAACTTAGAGGACAGGGGACCCACTGAAGCTTTCTTT. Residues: CASNLEDRGPTEAFF.

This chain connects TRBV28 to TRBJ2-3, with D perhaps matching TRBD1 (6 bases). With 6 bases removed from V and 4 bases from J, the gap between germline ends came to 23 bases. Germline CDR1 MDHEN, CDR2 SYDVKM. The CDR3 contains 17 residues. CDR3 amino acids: CASSPLTGATLADTQYF. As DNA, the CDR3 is TGTGCCAGCAGCCCCCTGACAGGTGCTACTCTCGCAGATACGCAGTATTTT.

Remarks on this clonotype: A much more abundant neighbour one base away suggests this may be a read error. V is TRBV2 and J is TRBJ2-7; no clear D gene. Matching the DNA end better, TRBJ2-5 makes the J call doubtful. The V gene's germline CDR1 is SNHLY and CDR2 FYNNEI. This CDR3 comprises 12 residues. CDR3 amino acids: CARGKSVETQYF. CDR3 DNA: TGTGCCAGGGGGAAAAGTGTAGAGACCCAGTACTTC.

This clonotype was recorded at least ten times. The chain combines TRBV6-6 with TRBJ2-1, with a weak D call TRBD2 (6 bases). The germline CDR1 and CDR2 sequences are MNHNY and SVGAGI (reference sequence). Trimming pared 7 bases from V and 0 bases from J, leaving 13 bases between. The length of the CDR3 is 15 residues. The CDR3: CASTRSGNSYNEQFF. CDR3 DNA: TGTGCCAGCACTCGTAGCGGCAACTCCTACAATGAGCAGTTCTTC.

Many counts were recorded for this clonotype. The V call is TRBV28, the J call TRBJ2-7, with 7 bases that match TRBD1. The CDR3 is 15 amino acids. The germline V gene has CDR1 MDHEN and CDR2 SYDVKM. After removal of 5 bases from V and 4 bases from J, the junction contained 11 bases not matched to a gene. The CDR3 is CASSRGGQGDYEQYF. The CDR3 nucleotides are TGTGCCAGCAGTAGAGGCGGGCAGGGGGATTACGAGCAGTACTTC.

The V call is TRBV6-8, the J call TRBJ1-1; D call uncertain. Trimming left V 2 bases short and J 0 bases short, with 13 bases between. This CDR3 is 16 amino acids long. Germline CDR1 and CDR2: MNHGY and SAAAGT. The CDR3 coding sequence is TGTGCCAGCAGTTACCACCGTGGACGTCTGAACACTGAAGCTTTCTTT. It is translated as CASSYHRGRLNTEAFF.

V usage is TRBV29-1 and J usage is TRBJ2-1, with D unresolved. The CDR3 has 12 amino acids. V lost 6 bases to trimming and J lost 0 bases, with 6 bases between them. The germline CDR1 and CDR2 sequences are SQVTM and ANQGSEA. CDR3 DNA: TGCAGCGTGTGGAGCTCCTACAATGAGCAGTTCTTC. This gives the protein CSVWSSYNEQFF.

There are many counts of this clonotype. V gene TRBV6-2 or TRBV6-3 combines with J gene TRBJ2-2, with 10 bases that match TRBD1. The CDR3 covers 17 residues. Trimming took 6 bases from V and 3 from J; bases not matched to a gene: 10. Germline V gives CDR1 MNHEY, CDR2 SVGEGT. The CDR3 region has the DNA TGTGCCAGCAGCCGTCCCCGGACAGGGGGGGACACCGGGGAGCTGTTTTTT. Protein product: CASSRPRTGGDTGELFF.

The CDR3 here is CASSWVQGRSEQYF. CDR3 bases: TGTGCCAGCAGCTGGGTTCAGGGCAGGAGCGAGCAGTACTTC. The genes are TRBV5-5 and TRBJ2-7; maybe TRBD1 (5 bases). With 3 bases removed from V and 6 bases from J, the gap between germline ends came to 16 bases. The CDR3 contains 14 residues. Germline V gives CDR1 SGHKS, CDR2 YYEKEE (reference sequence).

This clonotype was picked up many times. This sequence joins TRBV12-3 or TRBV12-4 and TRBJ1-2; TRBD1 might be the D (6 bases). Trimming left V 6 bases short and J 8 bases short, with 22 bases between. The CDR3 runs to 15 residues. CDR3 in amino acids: CASSSQGPGHSGYTF. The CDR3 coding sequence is TGTGCCAGCAGCTCTCAGGGGCCCGGCCACAGCGGCTACACCTTC.

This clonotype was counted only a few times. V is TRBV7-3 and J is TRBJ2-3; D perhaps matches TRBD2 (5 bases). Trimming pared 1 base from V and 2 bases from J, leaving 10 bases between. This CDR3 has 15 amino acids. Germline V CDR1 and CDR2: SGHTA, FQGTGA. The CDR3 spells CASSLRGKPTDTQYF. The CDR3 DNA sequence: TGTGCCAGCAGCTTAAGAGGGAAGCCCACAGATACGCAGTATTTT.

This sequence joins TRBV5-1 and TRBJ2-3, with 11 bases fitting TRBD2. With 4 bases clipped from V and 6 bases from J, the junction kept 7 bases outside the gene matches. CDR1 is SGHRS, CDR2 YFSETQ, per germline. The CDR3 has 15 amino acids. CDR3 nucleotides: TGCGCCAGCAGCCCGACTAGCGGGGACTGGGATACGCAGTATTTT. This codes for CASSPTSGDWDTQYF.